This T cell receptor (beta chain) was obtained from a study of glioma-infiltrating T cells. The study, taken as a whole, reports: Tissue-blood divergence was below expectation in non-neoplastic patients, above in gliomas.

Amplification of TCR alpha and beta CDR3 regions from RNA used iRepertoire nested multiplex PCR. TCRdb called the multiplex PCR reads again in MiXCR, with one record for every CDR3 protein. Here the sample spans a few hundred thousand distinct CDR3 sequences, around 45% being singletons. Turning to this clonotype: Its antigen is as yet unknown.

The CDR3 is 13 amino acids. Germline V CDR1 and CDR2: SGHRS, YFSETQ. V was pared by 4 bases and J by 0 bases, with 5 bases between. What was sequenced was glioma tissue, nonneoplastic brain tissue, or PBMCs (not recorded which). The V and J genes are TRBV5-1 and TRBJ1-5; D not certain. This TCR was sampled from a human donor with low-grade glioma or glioblastoma, undergoing nonglioma brain surgery, or in good health (not recorded which). This chain's CDR3 is CASSVGSNQPQHF. As DNA, the CDR3 is TGCGCCAGCAGCGTCGGTAGCAATCAGCCCCAGCATTTT.